This record concerns one TCR beta chain sequence. Within its sample, this clonotype is medium-sized (0.01 to 0.1%). It lacks a known antigen. It has no much larger one-base neighbor in the sample; base qualities were not kept. The sample originates from a study of T and B cells in COVID-19 patients (dated by TCRdb to the early 2020s). Study-level background: In this study, adaptive immunity was profiled in COVID-19 patients who either had active infection or had recovered, using TRB and IGH repertoire sequencing of peripheral blood. Patients in the recovered cohort had a median age of around 34 years, compared with over 60 years for patients in the active-infection cohort. Of the roughly 19 patients in the active-infection cohort, approximately 12 were critically ill and needed mechanical ventilation or ECMO. A couple of patients were included in both the recovered and active cohorts because samples were available from active disease and after recovery. In the active-infection cohort, nine tenths of the roughly 20 patients had comorbidities linked to unfavorable COVID-19 outcome. An age-matched reference group of roughly 38 healthy donors negative for COVID-19 antibodies served as the comparison for repertoire analyses. Over 8 million TCR sequences were analysed in a TCR and BCR sequence repository that covered approximately 40 patients and 65 to 85 time points. As many as 9 follow-up blood samples were taken per patient, and some of the samples covered different disease stages within the same individual. A recovered cohort included over 15 patients who provided 20 to 25 samples, and most of these patients had mild to moderate COVID-19 treated on an outpatient basis. The paper as a whole reports these results and caveats: A total of roughly 2,500 exclusive TCR clusters, including approximately 30 low-pGen clusters, were found in the recovered cohort. TRBV/TRBJ gene usage was reported as strongly skewed in patients with COVID-19. TRB repertoires were highly clonal in active COVID-19, whereas diversity and richness at recovery rose above healthy donor levels. Specific T cell subsets (CD4+/Treg/CD8+) and sorted SARS-CoV-2-responsive or tetramer+ T cells had not yet been sequenced, with those experiments still ongoing. Few blood samples were available from mildly ill patients while symptoms were present, and early samples from severe cases were likewise scarce. The size of the cohort was considered insufficient for assessing HLA contributions to COVID-19 susceptibility or severity. Prospective validation of the reported TCR clusters was stated to be required before clinical use.

The instrument given in TCRdb is Illumina MiSeq. TRB rearrangements were amplified by multiplex PCR with BIOMED2 TRB-A/B primer pools. Illumina-compatible adapters and 7-nucleotide sample barcodes were attached to the amplicons through two consecutive PCRs. Phusion HS II polymerase was used for all library PCRs. Amplicons were gel-purified with the NucleoSpin Gel and PCR Clean-up kit, quantified on Qubit, and pooled at about 4 nM. The quality of the amplicon pool was checked on an Agilent 2100 Bioanalyzer prior to Illumina next-generation sequencing. The paper's data handling went like this. Annotation of TRB rearrangements was done in MiXCR 3.0.8 with the default MiXCR reference library. Non-productive reads and sequences with fewer than 2 reads were excluded, and each unique CDR3 nucleotide sequence counted as one clone. R 3.5.1 was used to calculate clonality, diversity, richness and V-J gene usage. TCR clustering by CDR3 similarity used GLIPH2, with generation probabilities calculated by OLGA. GLIPH2 clusters were kept only when the clusters contained at least four unique TCR clonotypes present in at least three individuals. Through fastp at Q25 and MiXCR, TCRdb rebuilt clones from the public reads, retaining in-frame beta chains. Every distinct CDR3 protein forms one entry, paired with its most common genes and DNA. The V and J calls and clone size are TCRdb's, not the authors'. This sample gives about 7,000 distinct CDR3 sequences in total; 20% to 30% of them show up just once. The ten largest clonotypes hold around 10% of the sample.

The CDR3, from cysteine to phenylalanine, totals 15 residues. Only the CDR3 region is kept as DNA, spanning 45 bases read in frame from base 1. The CDR1 and CDR2 encoded by the germline V gene (reference sequence) are LNHDA and SQIVND. V loses 5 bases at its end and J loses 6 bases; junction bases beyond the gene matches: 9. TRB repertoires were amplified using 250-500 ng of genomic DNA isolated from blood. Here the chain combines TRBV19 and TRBJ2-1; TRBD2 lines up with 8 middle nucleotides. Input material: blood. The TCR comes from a human donor with active COVID-19. The nucleotides are TGTGCCAGTAGTCCCGGGAGGGCCAGGGGCAATGAGCAGTTCTTC. It encodes CASSPGRARGNEQFF.